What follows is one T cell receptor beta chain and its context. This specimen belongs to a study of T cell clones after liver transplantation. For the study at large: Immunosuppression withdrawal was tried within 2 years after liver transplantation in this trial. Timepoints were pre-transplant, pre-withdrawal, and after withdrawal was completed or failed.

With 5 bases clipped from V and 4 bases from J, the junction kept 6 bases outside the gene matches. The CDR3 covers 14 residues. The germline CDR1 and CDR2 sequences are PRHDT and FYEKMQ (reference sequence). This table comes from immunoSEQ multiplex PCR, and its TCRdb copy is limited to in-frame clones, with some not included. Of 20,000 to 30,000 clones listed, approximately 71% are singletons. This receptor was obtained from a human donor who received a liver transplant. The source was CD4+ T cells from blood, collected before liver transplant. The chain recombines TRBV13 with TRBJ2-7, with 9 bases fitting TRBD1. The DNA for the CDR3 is TGTGCCAGCAGCCAGGGACAGGGAGCATACGAGCAGTACTTC. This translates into CASSQGQGAYEQYF.